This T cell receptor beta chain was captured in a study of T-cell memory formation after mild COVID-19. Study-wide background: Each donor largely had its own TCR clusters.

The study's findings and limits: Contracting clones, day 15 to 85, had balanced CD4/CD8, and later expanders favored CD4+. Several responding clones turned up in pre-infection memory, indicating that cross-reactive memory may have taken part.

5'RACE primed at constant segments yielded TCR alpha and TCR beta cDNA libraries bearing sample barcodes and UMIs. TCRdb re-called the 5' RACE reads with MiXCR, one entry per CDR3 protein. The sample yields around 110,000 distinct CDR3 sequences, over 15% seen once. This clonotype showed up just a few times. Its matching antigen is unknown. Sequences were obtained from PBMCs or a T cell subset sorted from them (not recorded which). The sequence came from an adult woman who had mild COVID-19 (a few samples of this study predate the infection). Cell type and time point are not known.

CDR3 sequence reads: CASSWGGEAFF. Written as DNA, the CDR3 is TGTGCCAGCAGCTGGGGAGGCGAAGCTTTCTTT. V is TRBV7-9 and J is TRBJ1-1; D uncertain. This CDR3 contains 11 residues. The V end lost 4 bases, the J end lost 8 bases, and 8 bases lay between the germline ends. Germline values: CDR1 SEHNR, CDR2 FQNEAQ (reference sequence). Supplemented by reference TRBV7-9 and TRBJ1-1, the full variable domain reads DTGVSQNPRHKITKRGQNVTFRCDPISEHNRLYWYRQTLGQGPEFLTYFQNEAQLEKSRLLSDRFSAERPKGSFSTLEIQRTEQGDSAMYLCASSWGGEAFFGQGTRLTVV.